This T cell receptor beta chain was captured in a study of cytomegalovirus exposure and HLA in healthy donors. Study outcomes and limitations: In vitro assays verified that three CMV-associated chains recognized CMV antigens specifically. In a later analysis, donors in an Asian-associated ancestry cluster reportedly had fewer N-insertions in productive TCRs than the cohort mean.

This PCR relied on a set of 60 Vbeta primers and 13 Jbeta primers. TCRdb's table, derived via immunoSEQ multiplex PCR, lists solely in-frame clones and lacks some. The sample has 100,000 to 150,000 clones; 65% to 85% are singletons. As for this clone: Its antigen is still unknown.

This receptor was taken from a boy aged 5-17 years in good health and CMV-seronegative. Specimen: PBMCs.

CDR3 coding DNA: TGTGCCACTGGTTTTAGGGGGACTGAAGCTTTCTTT. It specifies CATGFRGTEAFF. The chain is built from TRBV7-9 and TRBJ1-1; tentative D call: TRBD1 (6 bases). This CDR3 has 12 residues. CDR1 is SEHNR, CDR2 FQNEAQ, per germline (reference sequence). Trimming cost V 10 bases and J 5 bases, with 14 bases left between them.